The entry below gives a single T cell receptor (beta chain) sequence along with its context. This sample was taken from a study of blood T cell repertoires in COVID-19. The repertoire was sequenced with immunoSEQ multiplex PCR; TCRdb's copy has only in-frame clones and lacks some. Here the sample spans 280,000 or so clones, 88% being singletons. With 3 bases clipped from V and 4 bases from J, the junction kept 5 bases outside the gene matches. Looked up from germline, CDR1 is LNHDA and CDR2 is SQIVND (reference sequence). The CDR3 consists of 16 residues. V usage is TRBV19 and J usage is TRBJ2-2; 10 bases agree with TRBD1. The receptor's source is a man younger than 35 with active or convalescent COVID-19. The sample consisted of peripheral blood. DNA of the CDR3: TGTGCCAGTAGTATTAGTAGGGACAGGGGCACCGGGGAGCTGTTTTTT. It encodes CASSISRDRGTGELFF. The variable domain in full, completed from reference TRBV19 and TRBJ2-2, reads DGGITQSPKYLFRKEGQNVTLSCEQNLNHDAMYWYRQDPGQGLRLIYYSQIVNDFQKGDIAEGYSVSREKKESFPLTVTSAQKNPTAFYLCASSISRDRGTGELFFGEGSRLTVL.